This is a list of T cell receptor beta chains from one sample in a study of CD8+ T cells in alopecia areata. Measured with immunoSEQ multiplex PCR; TCRdb has only the in-frame clones, and not every one. The data hold under 250,000 clones, with approximately 52% observed a single time. This sample comprised CD4+ T cells sorted from blood, obtained at week 0. The receptors here all came from a human donor with alopecia areata. CDR3s include the opening cysteine and the closing phenylalanine or tryptophan. The order of the fields is CDR3 DNA, CDR3 protein, clone size, V gene, D gene, J gene. D genes are given only for firm matches. Where a row states a size, it is once, few, many or the class of an expanded clone; other rows omit it.

CDR3 DNA: TGTGCCTGGAGTAAGGGGGAAACAGTCTCGATATATTTT
CDR3 protein: CAWSKGETVSIYF
clone size: NA
V gene: TRBV30
D gene: NA
J gene: TRBJ1-3

CDR3 DNA: TGTGCCACCAGCGGTCCGGGGGCAGGTCTGAGAGAGACCCAGTACTTC
CDR3 protein: CATSGPGAGLRETQYF
clone size: NA
V gene: TRBV15
D gene: NA
J gene: TRBJ2-5

CDR3 DNA: TGTGCCAGCAGCTTAGGGTCGCAAGAGACCCAGTACTTC
CDR3 protein: CASSLGSQETQYF
clone size: NA
V gene: TRBV7-9
D gene: NA
J gene: TRBJ2-5

CDR3 DNA: TGTGCCAGCTCATCCCTCTCCTACGAGCAGTACTTC
CDR3 protein: CASSSLSYEQYF
clone size: NA
V gene: TRBV18
D gene: NA
J gene: TRBJ2-7

CDR3 DNA: TGTGCCAGCAGCCAAGGGGACAGGGGAGGTAATCAGCCCCAGCATTTT
CDR3 protein: CASSQGDRGGNQPQHF
clone size: NA
V gene: TRBV4-2
D gene: TRBD1
J gene: TRBJ1-5

CDR3 DNA: TGTGCCAGCAGCCAAGATTGGGGGGCCAAAAACATTCAGTACTTC
CDR3 protein: CASSQDWGAKNIQYF
clone size: NA
V gene: TRBV14
D gene: NA
J gene: TRBJ2-4

CDR3 DNA: TGTGCCTGGAGTGCAGGGAGTCACCTAGGGGACGAGCAGTACTTC
CDR3 protein: CAWSAGSHLGDEQYF
clone size: NA
V gene: TRBV30
D gene: NA
J gene: TRBJ2-7

CDR3 DNA: TGTGCCAGCAGCTCTCCGGGACAGGGGGCTGAAAAACTGTTTTTT
CDR3 protein: CASSSPGQGAEKLFF
clone size: NA
V gene: TRBV4-2
D gene: TRBD1
J gene: TRBJ1-4

CDR3 DNA: TGTGCCATCAGTGAGTCGGCAGGCGCTGAAGCTTTCTTT
CDR3 protein: CAISESAGAEAFF
clone size: NA
V gene: TRBV10-3
D gene: NA
J gene: TRBJ1-1

CDR3 DNA: TGTGCCTGGAGTCCACAAGGGGTTACAGGGAGCTATGGCTACACCTTC
CDR3 protein: CAWSPQGVTGSYGYTF
clone size: NA
V gene: TRBV30
D gene: NA
J gene: TRBJ1-2

CDR3 DNA: TGTGCCAGCAGCGCTCCGGGACTAGCGGGTGGAAGGGCCAAAAACATTCAGTACTTC
CDR3 protein: CASSAPGLAGGRAKNIQYF
clone size: few
V gene: TRBV7-8
D gene: TRBD2
J gene: TRBJ2-4

CDR3 DNA: TGCAGCGTTCGTTGGGCGAGCACAGATACGCAGTATTTT
CDR3 protein: CSVRWASTDTQYF
clone size: once
V gene: TRBV29-1
D gene: NA
J gene: TRBJ2-3

CDR3 DNA: TGTGCCAGCAGCTTGTTCTGGACAACTAATAATTCACCCCTCCACTTT
CDR3 protein: CASSLFWTTNNSPLHF
clone size: NA
V gene: TRBV5-5
D gene: NA
J gene: TRBJ1-6

CDR3 DNA: TGTGCCTGGACAACAGGGTACTATGGCTACACCTTC
CDR3 protein: CAWTTGYYGYTF
clone size: NA
V gene: TRBV30
D gene: NA
J gene: TRBJ1-2

CDR3 DNA: TGTGCCTGGAGGGGGTTCAGGGGATATGAAGAGACCCAGTACTTC
CDR3 protein: CAWRGFRGYEETQYF
clone size: NA
V gene: TRBV30
D gene: NA
J gene: TRBJ2-5

CDR3 DNA: TGTGCCAGCAGTGCGGAGGGCTTCTCCTACAATGAGCAGTTCTTC
CDR3 protein: CASSAEGFSYNEQFF
clone size: NA
V gene: TRBV2
D gene: NA
J gene: TRBJ2-1

CDR3 DNA: TGCGCCAGCAGTCAATTAGCAACGGACTCCTACGAGCAGTACTTC
CDR3 protein: CASSQLATDSYEQYF
clone size: once
V gene: TRBV23-1
D gene: NA
J gene: TRBJ2-7

CDR3 DNA: TGTGCCAGCAGCGTGGCCTGGGGCGGGAGCATGGGTGAGCAGTTCTTC
CDR3 protein: CASSVAWGGSMGEQFF
clone size: NA
V gene: TRBV11-2
D gene: TRBD2
J gene: TRBJ2-1

CDR3 DNA: TGCGCCAGCAGTACCCCGACAGGGAACTATGGCTACACCTTC
CDR3 protein: CASSTPTGNYGYTF
clone size: few
V gene: TRBV23-1
D gene: TRBD1
J gene: TRBJ1-2

CDR3 DNA: TGTGCCAGCAGCCCATTCGACAGGGAACTTAACTATGGCTACACCTTC
CDR3 protein: CASSPFDRELNYGYTF
clone size: NA
V gene: TRBV7-9
D gene: TRBD1
J gene: TRBJ1-2

CDR3 DNA: TGTGCCAGTCACAACAGGGGGGGCGAGCAGTACTTC
CDR3 protein: CASHNRGGEQYF
clone size: NA
V gene: TRBV19
D gene: NA
J gene: TRBJ2-7

CDR3 DNA: TGCGCCAGCAGCCAAGGAGCTTTAGCCAAAAACATTCAGTACTTC
CDR3 protein: CASSQGALAKNIQYF
clone size: NA
V gene: TRBV4-1
D gene: NA
J gene: TRBJ2-4

CDR3 DNA: TGCGCCAGCAATTGGGCCGGGGGCAAGTTCTTC
CDR3 protein: CASNWAGGKFF
clone size: NA
V gene: TRBV5-1
D gene: NA
J gene: TRBJ2-1

CDR3 DNA: TGTGCCACAAACCCGGGGGTAGCAGATACGCAGTATTTT
CDR3 protein: CATNPGVADTQYF
clone size: few
V gene: TRBV10-3
D gene: NA
J gene: TRBJ2-3

CDR3 DNA: TGTGCCAGTAGTATGTCAGGAGGACAGGTGAACACTGAAGCTTTCTTT
CDR3 protein: CASSMSGGQVNTEAFF
clone size: NA
V gene: TRBV19
D gene: TRBD1
J gene: TRBJ1-1

CDR3 DNA: TGTGCCAGCAGCTTAGGTGGAGTTAGGGGGAGGCGGGACTATGGCTACACCTTC
CDR3 protein: CASSLGGVRGRRDYGYTF
clone size: NA
V gene: TRBV13
D gene: NA
J gene: TRBJ1-2

CDR3 DNA: TGCGCCAGCAGTGCCAACATGGAGAAACTGTTTTTT
CDR3 protein: CASSANMEKLFF
clone size: NA
V gene: TRBV10-1
D gene: NA
J gene: TRBJ1-4

CDR3 DNA: TGTGCCAGCAGTGAATTTGGACCGAGCTCAGATACGCAGTATTTT
CDR3 protein: CASSEFGPSSDTQYF
clone size: NA
V gene: TRBV25-1
D gene: NA
J gene: TRBJ2-3

CDR3 DNA: TGCAGCGTTGAAGGGCTGAGGAAAACTGAAGCTTTCTTT
CDR3 protein: CSVEGLRKTEAFF
clone size: NA
V gene: TRBV29-1
D gene: NA
J gene: TRBJ1-1

CDR3 DNA: TGTGCCAGCTCGGGGAGCTCTGGAAACACCATATATTTT
CDR3 protein: CASSGSSGNTIYF
clone size: few
V gene: TRBV18
D gene: NA
J gene: TRBJ1-3

CDR3 DNA: TGTGCCAGCAGCCGGACAGCGAACACCGGGGAGCTGTTTTTT
CDR3 protein: CASSRTANTGELFF
clone size: many
V gene: TRBV7-2
D gene: NA
J gene: TRBJ2-2

CDR3 DNA: TGTGCCTGGAGTACGGCGCTTTATCAGCCCCAGCATTTT
CDR3 protein: CAWSTALYQPQHF
clone size: once
V gene: TRBV30
D gene: NA
J gene: TRBJ1-5

CDR3 DNA: TGTGCCTGGAGTAGCAGGGGGCCTTACAATCAGCCCCAGCATTTT
CDR3 protein: CAWSSRGPYNQPQHF
clone size: few
V gene: TRBV30
D gene: TRBD1
J gene: TRBJ1-5

CDR3 DNA: TGTGCCACCCCCAGCGGGGGCGTTTACAATGAGCAGTTCTTC
CDR3 protein: CATPSGGVYNEQFF
clone size: NA
V gene: TRBV2
D gene: TRBD2
J gene: TRBJ2-1

CDR3 DNA: TGTGCCAGCAGCCACGGACAGGGGCGGACAGATACGCAGTATTTT
CDR3 protein: CASSHGQGRTDTQYF
clone size: few
V gene: TRBV7-9
D gene: TRBD1
J gene: TRBJ2-3

CDR3 DNA: TGTGCCAGCGGCCGCGGAGAGACCCGGTACTTC
CDR3 protein: CASGRGETRYF
clone size: once
V gene: TRBV25-1
D gene: NA
J gene: TRBJ2-5

CDR3 DNA: TGCGCCAGCAGCTTGTTACGGGCTAGCGGGGTGTACGAGCAGTACTTC
CDR3 protein: CASSLLRASGVYEQYF
clone size: NA
V gene: TRBV5-1
D gene: TRBD2
J gene: TRBJ2-7

CDR3 DNA: TGTGCCTCCTCCGCGGGTTACCAGAACACTGAAGCTTTCTTT
CDR3 protein: CASSAGYQNTEAFF
clone size: NA
V gene: TRBV30
D gene: NA
J gene: TRBJ1-1

CDR3 DNA: TGTGCCAGCAGCCAGACGCTGATGGGTGAAAAACTGTTTTTT
CDR3 protein: CASSQTLMGEKLFF
clone size: once
V gene: TRBV7-2
D gene: NA
J gene: TRBJ1-4

CDR3 DNA: TGCGCCAGCAGCTTGTTAGCACCGCTCTCTGGGGCCAACGTCCTGACTTTC
CDR3 protein: CASSLLAPLSGANVLTF
clone size: NA
V gene: TRBV5-1
D gene: NA
J gene: TRBJ2-6

CDR3 DNA: TGCAGCGCCACACCGGGGCGCGGTGAGCAGTTCTTC
CDR3 protein: CSATPGRGEQFF
clone size: once
V gene: TRBV29-1
D gene: NA
J gene: TRBJ2-1

CDR3 DNA: TGCGCCAGCAGCTTGATAAACGGTTCACCCCTCCACTTT
CDR3 protein: CASSLINGSPLHF
clone size: NA
V gene: TRBV5-1
D gene: NA
J gene: TRBJ1-6

CDR3 DNA: TGCGCCAGCAGCTTGACGGGAGATGTGGATACGCAGTATTTT
CDR3 protein: CASSLTGDVDTQYF
clone size: NA
V gene: TRBV5-1
D gene: NA
J gene: TRBJ2-3

CDR3 DNA: TGTGCCAGCAGCAGTGAAGGCGGGAGGGTAGATACGCAGTATTTT
CDR3 protein: CASSSEGGRVDTQYF
clone size: NA
V gene: TRBV7-9
D gene: TRBD2
J gene: TRBJ2-3

CDR3 DNA: TGTGCCAGCAGCCCCTGGGGACTAGCGGGAAAGGCCCAGTACTTC
CDR3 protein: CASSPWGLAGKAQYF
clone size: NA
V gene: TRBV7-8
D gene: TRBD2
J gene: TRBJ2-5

CDR3 DNA: TGTGCCAGCAGCCCATCCGGGACGGAGGGCTACGAGCAGTACTTC
CDR3 protein: CASSPSGTEGYEQYF
clone size: NA
V gene: TRBV7-3
D gene: NA
J gene: TRBJ2-7

CDR3 DNA: TGTGCCAGTATGGACACCGTGGGCTATGGCTACACCTTC
CDR3 protein: CASMDTVGYGYTF
clone size: once
V gene: TRBV19
D gene: NA
J gene: TRBJ1-2

CDR3 DNA: TGCAGCGTTTACCCCTCTGGGGCCAACGTCCTGACTTTC
CDR3 protein: CSVYPSGANVLTF
clone size: few
V gene: TRBV29-1
D gene: NA
J gene: TRBJ2-6

CDR3 DNA: TGTGCCAGCTCACCCGACAGGGTGAACACTGAAGCTTTCTTT
CDR3 protein: CASSPDRVNTEAFF
clone size: NA
V gene: TRBV18
D gene: TRBD1
J gene: TRBJ1-1

CDR3 DNA: TGCGCCAGCAGCTTGTCGGGACAGGGGACTAACTATGGCTACACCTTC
CDR3 protein: CASSLSGQGTNYGYTF
clone size: NA
V gene: TRBV5-1
D gene: TRBD1
J gene: TRBJ1-2

CDR3 DNA: TGTGCCAGCAGTGAATCAGGGGAAGAGACCCAGTACTTC
CDR3 protein: CASSESGEETQYF
clone size: NA
V gene: TRBV6-1
D gene: NA
J gene: TRBJ2-5

CDR3 DNA: TGTGCCAGTAGTCCCGGGGGCCGGAATCAGCCCCAGCATTTT
CDR3 protein: CASSPGGRNQPQHF
clone size: NA
V gene: TRBV19
D gene: NA
J gene: TRBJ1-5

CDR3 DNA: TGTGCCATCAGTGAAAGACGGCTGAACACTGAAGCTTTCTTT
CDR3 protein: CAISERRLNTEAFF
clone size: few
V gene: TRBV10-3
D gene: NA
J gene: TRBJ1-1

CDR3 DNA: TGTGCCAGCAGCTCAACAACGAATATGTTCACCGGGGAGCTGTTTTTT
CDR3 protein: CASSSTTNMFTGELFF
clone size: few
V gene: TRBV7-9
D gene: NA
J gene: TRBJ2-2

CDR3 DNA: TGCGCCAGCAGCCAAGTCGGAGATACGCAGTATTTT
CDR3 protein: CASSQVGDTQYF
clone size: NA
V gene: TRBV4-1
D gene: NA
J gene: TRBJ2-3

CDR3 DNA: TGTGCCAGCAGGGGACAGGGGGCGGCCAATTGTCATTTT
CDR3 protein: CASRGQGAANCHF
clone size: NA
V gene: TRBV6-1
D gene: TRBD1
J gene: TRBJ1-5

CDR3 DNA: TGCGCCAGCAGCGACCAGGGGGCAAACACCGGGGAGCTGTTTTTT
CDR3 protein: CASSDQGANTGELFF
clone size: NA
V gene: TRBV5-1
D gene: TRBD1
J gene: TRBJ2-2

CDR3 DNA: TGTGCCAGCAGTTTAGGCCGGAAGTCCGAGCAGTACTTC
CDR3 protein: CASSLGRKSEQYF
clone size: once
V gene: TRBV27
D gene: NA
J gene: TRBJ2-7

CDR3 DNA: TGCGCCAGCAGCTTACACGGACAGGGGGCTTCAGGCTATGGCTACACCTTC
CDR3 protein: CASSLHGQGASGYGYTF
clone size: NA
V gene: TRBV5-1
D gene: TRBD1
J gene: TRBJ1-2